This paragraph reports one T cell receptor (beta chain). Its specificity is not known. CDR3 length: 19 amino acids. TCRdb's copy holds only in-frame clones and misses some; the assay was immunoSEQ multiplex PCR. The table has under 50,000 clones, around 83% seen once. The data belong to a study of T cells in localized non-small cell lung cancer. Study-level points and caveats: The highest T cell clonality was in uninvolved adjacent lung, above tumor. Paired adjacent lung recovered a median approximately 57 of the top 100 tumor clones. Overall survival was longer when the density of T cells in the blood was higher.

The rearrangement joins TRBV21-1 to TRBJ2-6. TRBV21-1 has pseudogene status. The sequence was obtained from a man aged 35 to 69 with stage II lung adenocarcinoma. The sequencing here drew on PBMCs, taken before any cancer treatment. CDR3: CASSKVTGAKGSGANVLTF. CDR3 nucleotide sequence: TGTGCCAGCAGCAAAGTCACCGGGGCCAAGGGCTCTGGGGCCAACGTCCTGACTTTC.